Listed here are 32 T cell receptor beta chains from one sample, sequenced in a study of shared clonotypes between healthy human individuals. Selected positively for CCR7 and CD45RO-negative, naive CD8 cells excluded terminally differentiated effector memory CD45RA+ cells. Sequenced by immunoSEQ multiplex PCR; TCRdb stores in-frame clones only, minus some. The data contain approximately 810,000 clones, 85% to 95% of them singletons. Specimen: naive CD8+ T cells sorted from blood. These receptor sequences come from a man aged 25 to 45 in good health.

The genes are TRBV7-8 and TRBJ2-7; 7 nucleotides line up with TRBD2. The germline CDR1 and CDR2 sequences are SGHVS and FQNEAQ. The junction had 3 bases not matched to a gene; V was cut back by 5 bases and J by 2 bases. CDR3 length: 13 residues. This chain's CDR3 is CASSPGRTYEQYF. For the CDR3, the DNA is TGTGCCAGCAGCCCCGGGAGGACCTACGAGCAGTACTTC.

The chain couples TRBV5-1 to TRBJ1-3; D remains unclear. The CDR3 is 20 amino acids. The germline V gene has CDR1 SGHRS and CDR2 YFSETQ. The V gene lost 4 bases and the J gene lost 2 bases, with 28 bases spanning the gap. DNA of the CDR3: TGCGCCAGCAGCCCCGGGATAGGCGATATACCAACGCAACCTGGAAACACCATATATTTT. Residues: CASSPGIGDIPTQPGNTIYF.

The DNA of the CDR3 is TGTGCCAGCAGCTTAGGAATGACCCAGTACTTC. This gives the protein CASSLGMTQYF. The V and J genes are TRBV7-6 and TRBJ2-5; no definite D call. The germline V gene has CDR1 SGHVS and CDR2 FNYEAQ. Trimming took off 1 base at V and 7 bases at J, with 4 bases between the two ends. The CDR3 runs to 11 residues.

This clone has a single count. This chain uses TRBV7-3 with TRBJ1-1; tentatively, D is TRBD1 (5 bases). CDR3 length equals 12 residues. Looked up from germline, CDR1 is SGHTA and CDR2 is FQGTGA. Trimming took off 5 bases at V and 9 bases at J, with 13 bases between the two ends. CDR3 nucleotide sequence: TGTGCCAGCAGCAAAGGAAGGGGAAAAGCTTTCTTT. This codes for CASSKGRGKAFF.

A single count supports this clone. V is TRBV14 and J is TRBJ2-1; D is uncertain. Trimming took off 0 bases at V and 10 bases at J, with 10 bases between the two ends. Germline assignment: CDR1 SGHDN and CDR2 FVKESK. CDR3 size: 13 residues. This CDR3 reads CASSQDWTDEQFF. The CDR3 coding sequence is TGTGCCAGCAGCCAAGATTGGACCGACGAGCAGTTCTTC. Full variable domain (remainder filled in from reference TRBV14 and TRBJ2-1): EAGVTQFPSHSVIEKGQTVTLRCDPISGHDNLYWYRRVMGKEIKFLLHFVKESKQDESGMPNNRFLAERTGGTYSTLKVQPAELEDSGVYFCASSQDWTDEQFFGPGTRLTVL.

V gene TRBV7-6 combines with J gene TRBJ1-1; TRBD1 matches 7 bases. Per germline, CDR1 SGHVS and CDR2 FNYEAQ. This CDR3 has 13 residues. With 5 bases clipped from V and 5 bases from J, the junction kept 5 bases outside the gene matches. Written as DNA, the CDR3 is TGTGCCAGCAGCACTGGGACAGCAACTGAAGCTTTCTTT. Residues: CASSTGTATEAFF.

The V and J genes are TRBV18 and TRBJ2-1; possibly TRBD2 for D (6 bases). Per germline, CDR1 KGHSH and CDR2 LQKENI. The CDR3 length is 18 residues. The V gene lost 0 bases and the J gene lost 1 base, with 16 bases spanning the gap. The CDR3 loop reads CASSPPIGGGTSYNEQFF. CDR3 DNA sequence: TGTGCCAGCTCACCACCTATAGGAGGCGGGACTTCCTACAATGAGCAGTTCTTC.

A note on this clone: The same CDR3 arises from other DNA sequences in this sample as well. The chain uses TRBV15 and TRBJ1-1; D not certain. Germline CDR1 and CDR2: LNHNV and YYDKDF (reference sequence). The germline V and J ends were trimmed by 1 base and 8 bases, with 5 bases remaining between them. The CDR3 sequence is 11 residues long. The CDR3 nucleotides are TGTGCCACCAGCAGAGGGATAGAAGCTTTCTTT. This gives the protein CATSRGIEAFF.

The V call is TRBV27, the J call TRBJ2-3, with 14 positions matching TRBD2. Germline loops: CDR1 MNHEY, CDR2 SMNVEV (reference sequence). The ends lost 8 bases at V and 0 bases at J; junction bases unmatched: 13. This CDR3 has 19 amino acids. The CDR3 loop reads CASGPIGTSGSESTDTQYF. The CDR3 nucleotides are TGTGCCAGCGGACCGATTGGGACTAGCGGGAGTGAGAGCACAGATACGCAGTATTTT.

In its sample, this clone was seen a few times. This chain links TRBV9 with TRBJ1-2, with a possible D match to TRBD1 (6 bases). This CDR3 region has 11 residues. Per the germline V gene, CDR1 is SGDLS and CDR2 is YYNGEE. Between the trimmed V and J ends, which lost 5 bases and 11 bases, there was a span of 13 bases. The DNA for the CDR3 is TGTGCCAGCAGTGCACAGGGAGTGTACACCTTC. It encodes CASSAQGVYTF.

V usage is TRBV2 and J usage is TRBJ2-1; either TRBD1 or TRBD2 may supply D (6 bases each). Trimming pared 8 bases from V and 2 bases from J, leaving 10 bases between. Germline V gene lookup returns CDR1 SNHLY and CDR2 FYNNEI. CDR3 size: 13 residues. CDR3 sequence: CASGGHPYNEQFF. The CDR3 DNA follows: TGTGCCAGCGGGGGGCACCCCTACAATGAGCAGTTCTTC.

The chain couples TRBV27 to TRBJ2-5; 8 bases line up with TRBD2. Germline CDR1 MNHEY, CDR2 SMNVEV (reference sequence). The CDR3 runs 14 residues. Trimming at V came to 11 bases and at J to 5 bases, leaving 13 bases not matched to a gene. The CDR3 nucleotides are TGTGCCGCCAGCGGGAGACAGGCTGGTGAGACCCAGTACTTC. This encodes CAASGRQAGETQYF.

This clone appeared once. The chain recombines TRBV7-9 with TRBJ2-2; no clear D. V was cut by 3 bases and J by 0 bases, with 11 bases left in between. This CDR3 has 16 amino acids. Germline V gives CDR1 SEHNR, CDR2 FQNEAQ (reference sequence). As DNA, the CDR3 is TGTGCCAGCAGCTTCCTGGCGGTCGCGAACACCGGGGAGCTGTTTTTT. This gives the protein CASSFLAVANTGELFF.

V usage is TRBV7-9 and J usage is TRBJ1-5; 7 bases fit TRBD1. The germline V gene encodes CDR1 SEHNR and CDR2 FQNEAQ (reference sequence). J gave up 3 bases and V 2 bases, and 4 bases lay outside the gene matches. There are 15 residues in the CDR3. CDR3 amino acids: CASSLTGTDNQPQHF. The CDR3 nucleotides read TGTGCCAGCAGCTTAACTGGGACAGACAATCAGCCCCAGCATTTT. Drawing the rest from reference TRBV7-9 and TRBJ1-5, the complete variable domain is DTGVSQNPRHKITKRGQNVTFRCDPISEHNRLYWYRQTLGQGPEFLTYFQNEAQLEKSRLLSDRFSAERPKGSFSTLEIQRTEQGDSAMYLCASSLTGTDNQPQHFGDGTRLSIL.

The J gene is TRBJ1-2, the V gene TRBV7-9; D remains ambiguous. This CDR3 is built from 16 residues. Deletions cut 5 bases from V and 3 bases from J, with 19 bases between. The germline CDR1 and CDR2 sequences are SEHNR and FQNEAQ (reference sequence). CDR3 in amino acids: CASSRLLSAADYGYTF. The CDR3 nucleotides are TGTGCCAGCAGCCGCCTGTTATCTGCTGCGGACTATGGCTACACCTTC.

This chain uses TRBV6-1 with TRBJ2-7, with 10 bases fitting TRBD2. CDR1 is MNHNS, CDR2 SASEGT, per germline. This CDR3 is built from 17 residues. V gave up 2 bases and J gave up 2 bases; unmatched junction bases: 9. In DNA, the CDR3 is TGTGCCAGCAGTGAATGGCTAGCGGGAGACGCCCCCTACGAGCAGTACTTC. This translates into CASSEWLAGDAPYEQYF.

The genes are TRBV14 and TRBJ2-7; 10 bases agree with TRBD2. Germline CDR1 and CDR2: SGHDN and FVKESK. With 1 base clipped from V and 0 bases from J, the junction kept 3 bases outside the gene matches. The CDR3 contains 16 residues. Here the CDR3 DNA reads TGTGCCAGCAGCCAAGGAGCTAGCGGGAGCTCCTACGAGCAGTACTTC. As protein: CASSQGASGSSYEQYF.

This clone was detected once. This CDR3 is CASSDSLFEAFF. The CDR3 coding sequence is TGTGCCAGCAGTGATTCCTTGTTTGAAGCTTTCTTT. This chain uses TRBV6-1 with TRBJ1-1; D remains ambiguous. The CDR3 contains 12 residues. Germline V gives CDR1 MNHNS, CDR2 SASEGT. V lost 3 bases and J 7 bases, leaving 9 bases between the germline ends.

The V call is TRBV18, the J call TRBJ2-6; D perhaps matches TRBD1 (5 bases). Trimming shortened V by 9 bases and J by 2 bases, and 17 bases separated the two germline ends. Germline CDR1 and CDR2: KGHSH and LQKENI. The CDR3 loop spans 16 amino acids. CDR3 nucleotides: TGTGCCAGTCACTCAGGGTTAGCTACTGGGGCCAACGTCCTGACTTTC. Its protein product is CASHSGLATGANVLTF. Combining the CDR3 with reference TRBV18 and TRBJ2-6 gives the whole variable domain NAGVMQNPRHLVRRRGQEARLRCSPMKGHSHVYWYRQLPEEGLKFMVYLQKENIIDESGMPKERFSAEFPKEGPSILRIQQVVRGDSAAYFCASHSGLATGANVLTFGAGSRLTVL.

This chain links TRBV5-5 with TRBJ2-7; 7 bases map to TRBD2. This CDR3 is built from 14 residues. V shed 4 bases and J 0 bases; nucleotides not matched to a gene: 4. Germline values: CDR1 SGHKS, CDR2 YYEKEE (reference sequence). The CDR3 DNA sequence: TGTGCCAGCAGCCCCAGCGGGACCTCCTACGAGCAGTACTTC. This codes for CASSPSGTSYEQYF.

The rearrangement joins TRBV28 to TRBJ1-1; D call uncertain. Trimming removed 2 bases from V and 0 bases from J, with 13 bases in between. Germline values: CDR1 MDHEN, CDR2 SYDVKM. The CDR3 loop spans 16 amino acids. As DNA, the CDR3 is TGTGCCAGCAGTTTAAATGGACCGCCCTTGAACACTGAAGCTTTCTTT. This codes for CASSLNGPPLNTEAFF.

Comment on this clone: The sample holds other DNA sequences that translate to the same CDR3. V and J are TRBV29-1 and TRBJ1-3; D gene ambiguous. CDR1 SQVTM and CDR2 ANQGSEA come from the germline V gene. The CDR3 length is 12 residues. The V end was cut by 4 bases, the J end by 0 bases, with 4 bases between. The CDR3 sequence: CSVGLSGNTIYF. CDR3 sequence (DNA): TGCAGCGTTGGACTCTCTGGAAACACCATATATTTT.

This chain uses TRBV9 with TRBJ2-1, with D unclear. This CDR3 contains 15 residues. Trimming stripped 2 bases from V and 0 bases from J, with 9 bases between. Germline CDR1 is SGDLS and CDR2 is YYNGEE. The CDR3 sequence is CASSVHPSSYNEQFF. DNA for the CDR3: TGTGCCAGCAGCGTTCACCCAAGCTCCTACAATGAGCAGTTCTTC.

The CDR3 DNA follows: TGTGCCTGGGACAGGTCCCACGAGCAGTACTTC. Translation: CAWDRSHEQYF. The chain joins TRBV30 to TRBJ2-7; possibly TRBD1 for D (6 bases). Trimming removed 5 bases from V and 5 bases from J, with 10 bases in between. Germline V gene data show CDR1 as GTSNPN and CDR2 as SVGIG (reference sequence). The CDR3 is 11 amino acids.

The genes are TRBV19 and TRBJ1-5, with D unclear. CDR1 LNHDA and CDR2 SQIVND come from the germline V gene (reference sequence). V lost 3 bases to trimming and J lost 5 bases, with 17 bases between them. The CDR3 sequence is 16 residues long. For the CDR3, the DNA is TGTGCCAGTAGTATTGGGTGGGAGGGAATAGATCAGCCCCAGCATTTT. Protein product: CASSIGWEGIDQPQHF.

The V call is TRBV28, the J call TRBJ2-1; TRBD2 matches 11 bases. V lost 4 bases, J lost 8 bases, and 7 bases stayed unmatched. Germline assignment: CDR1 MDHEN and CDR2 SYDVKM. The CDR3 runs 15 residues. The CDR3 region is CASSSVLLAGDEQFF. Written as DNA, the CDR3 is TGTGCCAGCAGTTCTGTTTTACTAGCGGGAGATGAGCAGTTCTTC.

The chain couples TRBV7-9 to TRBJ2-7; a possible D gene is TRBD1 (5 bases). This CDR3 has 12 residues. V lost 5 bases, J lost 3 bases, and 8 bases lay in between. Germline V CDR1 and CDR2: SEHNR, FQNEAQ (reference sequence). The CDR3 region has the DNA TGTGCCAGCAGCATGACAGACTACGAGCAGTACTTC. Its protein is CASSMTDYEQYF. Based on the CDR3 plus reference TRBV7-9 and TRBJ2-7, the full variable domain is DTGVSQNPRHKITKRGQNVTFRCDPISEHNRLYWYRQTLGQGPEFLTYFQNEAQLEKSRLLSDRFSAERPKGSFSTLEIQRTEQGDSAMYLCASSMTDYEQYFGPGTRLTVT.

This chain links TRBV4-1 with TRBJ2-7; D remains unclear. Germline CDR1 is MGHRA and CDR2 is YSYEKL. There are 12 residues in the CDR3. Trimming left V 0 bases short and J 5 bases short, with 5 bases between. The CDR3, as DNA: TGCGCCAGCAGCCAAGATTTCCACGAGCAGTACTTC. Encoded protein: CASSQDFHEQYF.

The chain employs TRBV28 and TRBJ1-2; 8 bases are a match to TRBD1. V dropped 3 bases and J dropped 8; count of bases not matched to a gene: 11. The CDR3 is made up of 15 amino acids. Germline CDR1 MDHEN, CDR2 SYDVKM. CDR3 DNA sequence: TGTGCCAGCAGTTTGGGGACAGGCCTGCGGGGGGGCTACACCTTC. Protein: CASSLGTGLRGGYTF.

CDR3 bases: TGTGCCAGCAGCCGGGGACAGAAAGGAACCAGACTAGCCAAAAACATTCAGTACTTC. The encoded protein is CASSRGQKGTRLAKNIQYF. The rearrangement uses TRBV14 and TRBJ2-4; 7 nucleotides agree with TRBD1. V dropped 4 bases and J dropped 0; count of bases not matched to a gene: 15. The CDR3 covers 19 residues. Germline CDR1 reads SGHDN; CDR2 reads FVKESK.

The CDR3 spells CASSQEGYSYEQYF. In nucleotides, the CDR3 is TGCGCCAGCAGCCAAGAAGGGTACTCCTACGAGCAGTACTTC. V is TRBV4-1 and J is TRBJ2-7; D remains ambiguous. Germline V gives CDR1 MGHRA, CDR2 YSYEKL. The V end lost 0 bases, the J end lost 0 bases, and 6 bases lay between the germline ends. The CDR3 runs to 14 residues.

The chain has TRBV7-8 and TRBJ2-4; TRBD1 agrees at 10 bases. Germline lookup yields CDR1 SGHVS and CDR2 FQNEAQ. The CDR3 extends over 16 amino acids. Trimming removed 5 bases from V and 0 bases from J; junction bases left unmatched: 4. CDR3 sequence reads: CASSGGQGLAKNIQYF. The CDR3 DNA sequence: TGTGCCAGCAGCGGGGGACAGGGGCTAGCCAAAAACATTCAGTACTTC. Together with reference TRBV7-8 and TRBJ2-4, the CDR3 gives the full variable domain: GAGVSQSPRYKVAKRGQDVALRCDPISGHVSLFWYQQALGQGPEFLTYFQNEAQLDKSGLPSDRFFAERPEGSVSTLKIQRTQQEDSAVYLCASSGGQGLAKNIQYFGAGTRLSVL.